This is a list of T cell receptor beta chains from one sample in a study of blood T cell repertoires in COVID-19. Clones were sequenced by immunoSEQ multiplex PCR, and TCRdb holds only the in-frame ones, with some missing. The sample contains roughly 170,000 clones, approximately 87% of which appear only once. The material sequenced was peripheral blood. The source of these receptors is a woman between 18 and 29 years old who had recovered from COVID-19. Both conserved end residues are part of each CDR3. D genes are given only for firm matches. Only some rows state a clone size, as once, few, many or a class for expanded clones.

j_call d_call v_call clone_size cdr3_aa cdr3_nt
TRBJ1-2 NA TRBV14 NA CASSQRGAHGYTF TGTGCCAGCAGCCAACGGGGGGCCCATGGCTACACCTTC
TRBJ2-3 TRBD1 TRBV6-4 NA CASKETGLGPDTQYF TGTGCCAGCAAAGAGACAGGGCTGGGTCCAGATACGCAGTATTTT
TRBJ1-5 NA TRBV2 NA CASREGTEYSNQPQHF TGTGCCAGCAGGGAGGGTACAGAATATAGCAATCAGCCCCAGCATTTT
TRBJ1-5 TRBD1 TRBV6-2/TRBV6-3 once CASSYSPADRVNFGQPQHF TGTGCCAGCAGTTACTCACCAGCGGACAGGGTTAATTTTGGTCAGCCCCAGCATTTT
TRBJ2-7 TRBD2 TRBV4-1 once CASSQPASGDYEQYF TGCGCCAGCAGCCAGCCGGCTAGCGGGGACTACGAGCAGTACTTC
TRBJ1-1 NA TRBV15 NA CATRSEAFF TGTGCCACCAGGAGTGAAGCTTTCTTT
TRBJ2-1 TRBD2 TRBV4-1 NA CASSQPVTSAGNEQFF TGCGCCAGCAGCCAACCCGTCACTAGCGCAGGGAATGAGCAGTTCTTC
TRBJ2-3 TRBD2 TRBV5-1 NA CASSSTSGSGTDTQYF TGCGCCAGCAGCTCAACTAGCGGGAGTGGCACAGATACGCAGTATTTT
TRBJ2-6 NA TRBV3-1/TRBV3-2 NA CASSQTGSGANVLTF TGTGCCAGCAGCCAAACGGGTTCTGGGGCCAACGTCCTGACTTTC
TRBJ2-1 TRBD2 TRBV19 NA CASSHSGGLNEQFF TGTGCCAGTAGTCATAGCGGGGGACTGAATGAGCAGTTCTTC
TRBJ1-5 TRBD1 TRBV7-6 few CATTDRDRSNQPQHF TGTGCCACCACCGACCGGGACAGATCCAATCAGCCCCAGCATTTT
TRBJ1-1 TRBD1 TRBV28 NA CASSWRTGGYYTEAFF TGTGCCAGCAGTTGGAGGACAGGGGGCTATTACACTGAAGCTTTCTTT
TRBJ2-5 NA TRBV6-5 once CATREEGRRETQYF TGTGCCACCCGAGAGGAGGGGCGGCGAGAGACCCAGTACTTC
TRBJ1-2 NA TRBV9 few CASSTWGGYGYTF TGTGCCAGCAGCACGTGGGGCGGCTATGGCTACACCTTC
TRBJ2-7 NA TRBV18 few CASSSSLYEQYF TGTGCCAGCTCATCCTCTTTGTACGAGCAGTACTTC
TRBJ2-5 TRBD2 TRBV11-2 NA CASSLRGTSVQETQYF TGTGCCAGCAGCTTACGTGGGACTAGCGTTCAAGAGACCCAGTACTTC
TRBJ2-3 TRBD2 TRBV11-3 NA CASSLGTSGSTDTQYF TGTGCCAGCAGCTTAGGGACTAGCGGGTCTACAGATACGCAGTATTTT
TRBJ1-1 NA TRBV7-3 NA CASSLLNTEAFF TGTGCCAGCAGCCTGTTAAACACTGAAGCTTTCTTT
TRBJ1-2 NA TRBV19 few CASRPIEEDYGYTF TGTGCCAGTAGACCGATAGAGGAAGACTATGGCTACACCTTC
TRBJ2-2 TRBD2 TRBV10-3 NA CAISDGTSANTGELFF TGTGCCATCAGTGACGGGACTAGCGCGAACACCGGGGAGCTGTTTTTT
TRBJ1-2 NA TRBV19 few CASSPRWDYGYTF TGTGCCAGTAGTCCGCGGTGGGACTATGGCTACACCTTC
TRBJ2-3 NA TRBV11-2 NA CASSLDFRDTQYF TGTGCCAGCAGCTTAGATTTCCGTGATACGCAGTATTTT
TRBJ2-2 NA TRBV5-5 NA CASSFQGQITGELFF TGTGCCAGCAGCTTTCAGGGGCAGATCACCGGGGAGCTGTTTTTT